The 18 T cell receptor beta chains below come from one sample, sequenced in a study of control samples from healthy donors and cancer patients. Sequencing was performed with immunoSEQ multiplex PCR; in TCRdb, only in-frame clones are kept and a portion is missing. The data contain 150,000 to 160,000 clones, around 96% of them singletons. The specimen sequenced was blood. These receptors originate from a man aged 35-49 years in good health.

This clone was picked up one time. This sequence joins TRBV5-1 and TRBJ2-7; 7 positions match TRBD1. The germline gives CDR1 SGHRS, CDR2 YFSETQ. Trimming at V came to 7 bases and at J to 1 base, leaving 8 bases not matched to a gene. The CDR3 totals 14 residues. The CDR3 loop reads CASRESGQSYEQYF. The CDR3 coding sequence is TGCGCCAGCCGGGAATCGGGACAGTCCTACGAGCAGTACTTC.

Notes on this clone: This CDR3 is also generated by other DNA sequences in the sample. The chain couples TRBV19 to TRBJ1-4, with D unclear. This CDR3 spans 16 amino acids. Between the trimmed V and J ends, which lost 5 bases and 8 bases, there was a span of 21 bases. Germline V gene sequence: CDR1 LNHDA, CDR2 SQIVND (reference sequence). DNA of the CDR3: TGTGCCAGTAGTCTGCATCCCGGAAACAAAAACGAAAAACTGTTTTTT. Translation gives CASSLHPGNKNEKLFF. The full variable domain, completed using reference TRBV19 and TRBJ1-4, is DGGITQSPKYLFRKEGQNVTLSCEQNLNHDAMYWYRQDPGQGLRLIYYSQIVNDFQKGDIAEGYSVSREKKESFPLTVTSAQKNPTAFYLCASSLHPGNKNEKLFFGSGTQLSVL.

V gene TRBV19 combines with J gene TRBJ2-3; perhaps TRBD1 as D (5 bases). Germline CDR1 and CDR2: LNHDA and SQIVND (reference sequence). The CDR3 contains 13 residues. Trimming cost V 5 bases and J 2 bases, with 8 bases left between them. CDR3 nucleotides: TGTGCCAGTAGTTACAGGCTCACAGATACGCAGTATTTT. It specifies CASSYRLTDTQYF.

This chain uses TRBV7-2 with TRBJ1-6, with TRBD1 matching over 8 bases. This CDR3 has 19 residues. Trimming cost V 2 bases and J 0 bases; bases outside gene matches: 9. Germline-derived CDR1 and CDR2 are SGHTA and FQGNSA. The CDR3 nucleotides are TGTGCCAGCAGCTTAAACCGACAGGGGTCGCGCTCCTATAATTCACCCCTCCACTTT. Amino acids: CASSLNRQGSRSYNSPLHF.

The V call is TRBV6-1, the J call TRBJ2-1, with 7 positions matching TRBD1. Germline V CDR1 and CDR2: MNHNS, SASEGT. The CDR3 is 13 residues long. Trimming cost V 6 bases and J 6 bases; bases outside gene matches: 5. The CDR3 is CASSLGTVNEQFF. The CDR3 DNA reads TGTGCCAGCAGCCTCGGGACAGTCAATGAGCAGTTCTTC.

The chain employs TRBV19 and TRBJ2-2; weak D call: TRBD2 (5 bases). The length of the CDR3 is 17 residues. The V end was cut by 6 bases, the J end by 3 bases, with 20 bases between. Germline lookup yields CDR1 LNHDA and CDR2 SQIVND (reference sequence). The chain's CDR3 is CASSGRLTSMDTGELFF. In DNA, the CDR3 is TGTGCCAGTAGCGGCAGACTAACCTCCATGGACACCGGGGAGCTGTTTTTT.

The CDR3 sequence: CASSLARLRGARDEQFF. CDR3 bases: TGTGCCAGCAGCTTAGCCCGCCTCCGGGGGGCCCGCGATGAGCAGTTCTTC. V and J are TRBV11-2 and TRBJ2-1; a possible D gene is TRBD2 (7 bases). The CDR3 extends over 17 amino acids. Trimming stripped 1 base from V and 8 bases from J, with 21 bases between. The germline V gene has CDR1 SGHAT and CDR2 FQNNGV.

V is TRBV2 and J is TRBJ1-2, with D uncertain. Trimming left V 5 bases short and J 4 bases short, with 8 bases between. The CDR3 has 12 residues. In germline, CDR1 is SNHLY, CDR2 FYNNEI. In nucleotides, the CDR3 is TGTGCCAGCAGTACGATTCGCTATGGCTACACCTTC. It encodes CASSTIRYGYTF.

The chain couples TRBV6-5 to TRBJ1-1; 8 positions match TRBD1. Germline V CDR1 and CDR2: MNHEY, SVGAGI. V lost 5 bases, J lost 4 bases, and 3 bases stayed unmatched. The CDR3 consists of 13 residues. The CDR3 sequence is CASSQGAFTEAFF. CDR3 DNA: TGTGCCAGCAGTCAGGGGGCGTTCACTGAAGCTTTCTTT.

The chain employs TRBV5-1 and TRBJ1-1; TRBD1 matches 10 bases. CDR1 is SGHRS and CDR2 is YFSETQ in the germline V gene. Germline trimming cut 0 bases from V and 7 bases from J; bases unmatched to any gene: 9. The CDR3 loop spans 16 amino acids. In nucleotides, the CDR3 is TGCGCCAGCAGCTTGGACGGGACAGGGGCGCTATTTGAAGCTTTCTTT. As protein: CASSLDGTGALFEAFF.

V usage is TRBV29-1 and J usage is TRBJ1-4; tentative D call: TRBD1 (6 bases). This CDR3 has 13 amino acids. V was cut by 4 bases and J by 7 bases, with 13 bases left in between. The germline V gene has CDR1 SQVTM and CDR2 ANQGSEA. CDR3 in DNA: TGCAGCGTTGGGTGGGGGGCTGGTGAAAAACTGTTTTTT. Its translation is CSVGWGAGEKLFF.

The CDR3 protein is CASSLPSGGRTDTQYF. The CDR3 nucleotides read TGCGCCAGCAGCTTGCCTAGCGGGGGACGCACAGATACGCAGTATTTT. The V gene is TRBV5-1, the J gene TRBJ2-3; 10 bases align to TRBD2. There are 16 residues in the CDR3. Germline values: CDR1 SGHRS, CDR2 YFSETQ. J lost 1 base, V lost 1 base, and 3 bases had no gene match. The full variable domain, its missing parts supplied by reference TRBV5-1 and TRBJ2-3, is KAGVTQTPRYLIKTRGQQVTLSCSPISGHRSVSWYQQTPGQGLQFLFEYFSETQRNKGNFPGRFSGRQFSNSRSEMNVSTLELGDSALYLCASSLPSGGRTDTQYFGPGTRLTVL.

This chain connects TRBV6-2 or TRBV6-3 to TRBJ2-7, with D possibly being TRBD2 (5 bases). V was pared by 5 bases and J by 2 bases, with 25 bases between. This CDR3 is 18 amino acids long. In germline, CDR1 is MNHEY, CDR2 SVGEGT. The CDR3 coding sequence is TGTGCCAGCAGTACCTCCCTAGGGTCGGACTTATTGACCTACGAGCAGTACTTC. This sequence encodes CASSTSLGSDLLTYEQYF.

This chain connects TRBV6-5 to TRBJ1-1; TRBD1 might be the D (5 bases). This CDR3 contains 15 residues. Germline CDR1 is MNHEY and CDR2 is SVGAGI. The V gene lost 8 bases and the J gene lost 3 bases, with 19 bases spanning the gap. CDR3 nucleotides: TGTGCCAGCCTCCTCTCTGGGGCGGGGGACACTGAAGCTTTCTTT. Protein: CASLLSGAGDTEAFF.

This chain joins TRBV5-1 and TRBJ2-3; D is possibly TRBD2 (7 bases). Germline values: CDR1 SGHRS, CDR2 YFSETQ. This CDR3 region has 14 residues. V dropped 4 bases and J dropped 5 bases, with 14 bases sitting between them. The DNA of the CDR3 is TGCGCCAGCAGCCCGGGGGGCACGAGAGATACGCAGTATTTT. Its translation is CASSPGGTRDTQYF.

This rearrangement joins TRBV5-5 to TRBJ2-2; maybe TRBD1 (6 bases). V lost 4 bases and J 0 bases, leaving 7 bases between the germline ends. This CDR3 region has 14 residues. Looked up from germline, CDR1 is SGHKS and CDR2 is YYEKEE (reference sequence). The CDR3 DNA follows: TGTGCCAGCAGCGGGACATCGAACACCGGGGAGCTGTTTTTT. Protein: CASSGTSNTGELFF.

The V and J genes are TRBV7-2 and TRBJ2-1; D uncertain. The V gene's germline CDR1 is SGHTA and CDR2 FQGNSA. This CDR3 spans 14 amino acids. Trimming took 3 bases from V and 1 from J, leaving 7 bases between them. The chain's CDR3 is CASSFGISYNEQFF. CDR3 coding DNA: TGTGCCAGCAGCTTTGGGATATCCTACAATGAGCAGTTCTTC.

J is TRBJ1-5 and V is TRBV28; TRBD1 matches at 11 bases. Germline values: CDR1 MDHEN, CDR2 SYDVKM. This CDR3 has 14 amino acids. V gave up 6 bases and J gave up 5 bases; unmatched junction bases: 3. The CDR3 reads CASRPDRGHQPQHF. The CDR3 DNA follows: TGTGCCAGCAGACCGGACAGGGGGCATCAGCCCCAGCATTTT.